This TCR beta chain was recovered during a study of T cell responses to AZD1222 COVID-19 vaccine. Generated by immunoSEQ multiplex PCR, the TCRdb table keeps only in-frame clones and is missing some. The sample lists 90,000 to 150,000 clones; 87% were seen once. V dropped 2 bases and J dropped 2 bases, with 14 bases sitting between them. The CDR3 spans 16 residues. CDR1 is MNHEY and CDR2 is SVGEGT in the germline V gene. The chain links TRBV6-2 or TRBV6-3 to TRBJ2-3; TRBD2 might be the D (6 bases). This specimen was peripheral blood, taken on day 0 of AZD1222 vaccination. The TCR sequence derives from an adult in good health. The DNA for the CDR3 is TGTGCCAGCAGTTACCTGGGTAGCGGAAACACAGATACGCAGTATTTT. It specifies CASSYLGSGNTDTQYF.